This TCR beta chain was sequenced during a study of breast tumors, draining lymph nodes, adjacent tissues. This CDR3 has 14 amino acids. Germline V gives CDR1 MNHEY, CDR2 SMNVEV (reference sequence). Trimming removed 6 bases from V and 6 bases from J; junction bases left unmatched: 8. Each CDR3 protein gets one entry after TCRdb re-called the multiplex PCR reads with MiXCR. This sample has roughly 130,000 distinct CDR3 sequences, with just under 20% found just once. Samples came from axillary lymph nodes draining the breast cancer. Sequenced: axillary lymph node tissue. The origin of this receptor is a female donor with breast cancer. Some clones in this sample may be carry-over from other donors' samples. V is TRBV27 and J is TRBJ2-4; 7 nucleotides line up with TRBD2. CDR3 sequence (DNA): TGTGCCAGCAGATACCCGGGGGAGGGAAACATTCAGTACTTC. Protein: CASRYPGEGNIQYF.